This record looks at one T cell receptor (beta chain) sequence and its context. Its cognate antigen has yet to be identified. Qualities for individual bases were not recorded, and no much larger clone is one base off. Spanning cysteine to phenylalanine, the CDR3 consists of 14 amino acids. The CDR3 DNA has 42 bases and is translated from base 1. The germline V gene gives CDR1 as MNHEY and CDR2 as SVGAGI. The V end loses 7 bases and the J end loses 9 bases, and a stretch of 16 bases separates them. The entry originates in a study of control samples from healthy donors and cancer patients (TCRdb year 2020). The library was prepared using the immunoSEQ multiplex PCR assay. Imported from immuneACCESS, the table was reduced by TCRdb to in-frame sequences with V and J called. These copies leave out some clones; in studies compared against another copy, an unresolved V gene accounts for under half, and the cause of the remainder is not known. The table for this sample lists about 79,000 clones; more than 85% of them were counted only once. The ten biggest clones cover 0.95% to 1.5% of the sample.

The sequence came from a woman in her 40s with lung cancer. The chain is encoded by TRBV6-5 joined to TRBJ1-6; TRBD1 might be the D gene, on 5 matching bases. Sequenced input: PBMCs. The CDR3 amino acid sequence is: CASKKGARGSPLHF. The nucleotide sequence reads as follows: TGTGCCAGCAAAAAAGGGGCGCGCGGTTCACCCCTCCACTTT.